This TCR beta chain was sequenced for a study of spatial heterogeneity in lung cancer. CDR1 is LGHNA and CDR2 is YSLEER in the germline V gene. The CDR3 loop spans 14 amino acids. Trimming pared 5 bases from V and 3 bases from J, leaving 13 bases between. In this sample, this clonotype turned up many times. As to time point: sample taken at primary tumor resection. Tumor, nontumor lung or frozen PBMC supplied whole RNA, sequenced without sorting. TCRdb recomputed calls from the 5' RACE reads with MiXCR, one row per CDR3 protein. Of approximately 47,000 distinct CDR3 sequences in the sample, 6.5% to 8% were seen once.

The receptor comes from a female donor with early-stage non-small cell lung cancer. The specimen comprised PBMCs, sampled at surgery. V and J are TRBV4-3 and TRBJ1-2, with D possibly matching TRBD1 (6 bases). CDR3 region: CASSSTQGDYGYTF. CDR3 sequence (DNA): TGCGCCAGCAGCTCGACACAGGGTGACTATGGCTACACCTTC.